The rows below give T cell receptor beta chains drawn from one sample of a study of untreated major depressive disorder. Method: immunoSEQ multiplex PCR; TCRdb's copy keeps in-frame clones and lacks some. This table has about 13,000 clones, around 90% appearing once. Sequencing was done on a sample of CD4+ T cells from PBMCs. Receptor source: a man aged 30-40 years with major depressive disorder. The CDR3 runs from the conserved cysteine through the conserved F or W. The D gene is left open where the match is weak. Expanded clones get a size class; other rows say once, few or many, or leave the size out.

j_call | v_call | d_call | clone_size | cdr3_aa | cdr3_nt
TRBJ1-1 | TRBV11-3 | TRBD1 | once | CASSPGTVMNTEAFF | TGTGCCAGCAGTCCCGGGACAGTTATGAACACTGAAGCTTTCTTT
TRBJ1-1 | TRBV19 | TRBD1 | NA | CASNRQGWNTEAFF | TGTGCCAGTAATAGACAGGGTTGGAACACTGAAGCTTTCTTT
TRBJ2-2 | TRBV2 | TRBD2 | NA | CASSFSGGRELFF | TGTGCCAGCAGTTTTAGCGGGGGCAGGGAGCTGTTTTTT
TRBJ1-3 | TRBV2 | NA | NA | CASSTLGGNTIYF | TGTGCCAGCAGTACCTTGGGGGGAAACACCATATATTTT
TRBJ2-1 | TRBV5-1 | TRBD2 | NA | CASSSYTTSVGNEQFF | TGCGCCAGCAGCTCATATACGACTAGCGTGGGAAATGAGCAGTTCTTC
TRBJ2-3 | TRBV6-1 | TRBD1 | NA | CASSVGQGTDTQYF | TGTGCCAGCAGCGTGGGACAGGGCACAGATACGCAGTATTTT
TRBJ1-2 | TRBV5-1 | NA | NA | CASALTAGAEGYTF | TGCGCCAGCGCCCTCACTGCGGGGGCTGAGGGCTACACCTTC
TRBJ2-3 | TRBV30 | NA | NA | CAWGESTDTQYF | TGTGCCTGGGGCGAATCCACAGATACGCAGTATTTT
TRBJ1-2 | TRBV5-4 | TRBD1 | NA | CASSPDRNYGYTF | TGTGCCAGCAGCCCGGACAGGAACTATGGCTACACCTTC
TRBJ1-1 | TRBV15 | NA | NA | CATSRDIKGNTEAFF | TGTGCCACCAGCAGAGATATTAAGGGGAACACTGAAGCTTTCTTT
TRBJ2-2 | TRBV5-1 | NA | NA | CASSLRDKNTGELFF | TGCGCCAGCAGCTTGAGGGACAAGAACACCGGGGAGCTGTTTTTT
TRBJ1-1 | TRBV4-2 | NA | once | CASSQVDSFNTEAFF | TGTGCCAGCAGCCAAGTGGACAGTTTTAACACTGAAGCTTTCTTT
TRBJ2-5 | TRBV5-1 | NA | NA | CASSLQDPQETQYF | TGCGCCAGCAGCTTGCAGGACCCTCAAGAGACCCAGTACTTC
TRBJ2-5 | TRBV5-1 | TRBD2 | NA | CASSLPSGGPGETQYF | TGCGCCAGCAGCTTGCCTAGCGGGGGACCCGGTGAGACCCAGTACTTC
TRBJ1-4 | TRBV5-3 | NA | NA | CARSPGTRQTGTNEKLFF | TGTGCCAGAAGCCCTGGGACCCGGCAGACGGGCACTAATGAAAAACTGTTTTTT
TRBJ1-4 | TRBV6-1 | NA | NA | CASSEGPANEKLFF | TGTGCCAGCAGTGAGGGACCTGCTAATGAAAAACTGTTTTTT
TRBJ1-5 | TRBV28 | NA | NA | CASSEPSNQPQHF | TGTGCCAGCAGCGAACCGAGCAATCAGCCCCAGCATTTT
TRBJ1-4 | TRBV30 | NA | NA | CAWSVIGATNEKLFF | TGTGCCTGGAGTGTAATAGGGGCTACTAATGAAAAACTGTTTTTT
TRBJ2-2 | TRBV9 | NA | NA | CASSVEPQGTGELFF | TGTGCCAGCAGCGTAGAGCCCCAGGGGACCGGGGAGCTGTTTTTT
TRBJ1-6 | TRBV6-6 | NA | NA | CASSYSATSPLHF | TGTGCCAGCAGTTACTCGGCGACTTCACCCCTCCACTTT
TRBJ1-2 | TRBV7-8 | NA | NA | CASSLLRTSYGYTF | TGTGCCAGCAGCTTACTCCGGACAAGCTATGGCTACACCTTC
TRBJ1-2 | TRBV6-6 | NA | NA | CASSYSNVPNYGYTF | TGTGCCAGCAGTTACTCGAACGTCCCTAACTATGGCTACACCTTC
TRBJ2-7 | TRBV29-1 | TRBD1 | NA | CSVRVGTGDEQYF | TGCAGCGTTAGGGTGGGGACAGGAGACGAGCAGTACTTC
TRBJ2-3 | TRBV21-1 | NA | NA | CASSTYTDTQYF | TGTGCCAGCAGCACCTACACAGATACGCAGTATTTT
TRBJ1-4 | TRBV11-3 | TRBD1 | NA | CASSRRDRIATNEKLFF | TGTGCCAGCAGCCGACGGGACAGAATTGCAACTAATGAAAAACTGTTTTTT